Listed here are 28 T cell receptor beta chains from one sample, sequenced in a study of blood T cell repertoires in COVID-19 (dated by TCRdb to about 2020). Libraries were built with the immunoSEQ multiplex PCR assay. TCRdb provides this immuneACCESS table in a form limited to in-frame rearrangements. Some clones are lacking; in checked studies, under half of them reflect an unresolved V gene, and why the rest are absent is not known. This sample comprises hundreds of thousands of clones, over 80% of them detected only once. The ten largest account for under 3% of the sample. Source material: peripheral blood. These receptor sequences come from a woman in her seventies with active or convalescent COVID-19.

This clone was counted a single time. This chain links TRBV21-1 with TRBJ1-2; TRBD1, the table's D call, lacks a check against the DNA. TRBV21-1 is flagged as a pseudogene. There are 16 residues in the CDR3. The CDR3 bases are TGTGCCATCCCGATACCGACTACAGGGGACGACTATGGCTACACCTTC. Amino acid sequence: CAIPIPTTGDDYGYTF.

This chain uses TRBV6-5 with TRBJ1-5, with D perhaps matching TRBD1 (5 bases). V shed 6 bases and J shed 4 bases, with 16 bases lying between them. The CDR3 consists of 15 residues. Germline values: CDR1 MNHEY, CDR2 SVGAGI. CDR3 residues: CASSAYQTANQPQHF. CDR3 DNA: TGTGCCAGCAGCGCCTACCAGACAGCTAATCAGCCCCAGCATTTT.

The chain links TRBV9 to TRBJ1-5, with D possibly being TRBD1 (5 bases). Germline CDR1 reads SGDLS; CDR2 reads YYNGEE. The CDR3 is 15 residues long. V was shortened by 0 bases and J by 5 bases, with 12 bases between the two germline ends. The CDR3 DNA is TGTGCCAGCAGCGTAGGGGGGGAAACTTATCAGCCCCAGCATTTT. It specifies CASSVGGETYQPQHF.

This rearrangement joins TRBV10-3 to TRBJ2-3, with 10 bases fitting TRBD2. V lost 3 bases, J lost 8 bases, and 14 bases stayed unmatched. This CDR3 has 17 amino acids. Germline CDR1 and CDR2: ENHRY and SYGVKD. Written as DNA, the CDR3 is TGTGCCATCAGTGAATTCGTCGGGTCTAGCGGGAGTGGTACGCAGTATTTT. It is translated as CAISEFVGSSGSGTQYF.

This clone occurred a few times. This chain's CDR3 is CASSPDFDYEQYF. As DNA, the CDR3 is TGTGCCAGCAGCCCGGACTTTGATTACGAGCAGTACTTC. The V call is TRBV6-6, the J call TRBJ2-7, with a weak D call TRBD2 (5 bases). Germline V gene data show CDR1 as MNHNY and CDR2 as SVGAGI (reference sequence). Trimming removed 6 bases at V and 4 bases at J, with 13 bases between. The CDR3 spans 13 residues.

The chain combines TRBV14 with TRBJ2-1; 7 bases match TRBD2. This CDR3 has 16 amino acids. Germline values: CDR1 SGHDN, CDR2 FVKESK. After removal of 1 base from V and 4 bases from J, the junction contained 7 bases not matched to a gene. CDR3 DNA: TGTGCCAGCAGCCAAGCCTGGGGACTAAAGTACAATGAGCAGTTCTTC. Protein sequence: CASSQAWGLKYNEQFF.

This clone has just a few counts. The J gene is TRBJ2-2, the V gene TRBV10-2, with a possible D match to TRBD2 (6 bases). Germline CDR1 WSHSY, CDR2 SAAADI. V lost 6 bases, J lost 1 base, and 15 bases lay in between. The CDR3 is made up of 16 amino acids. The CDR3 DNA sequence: TGCGCCAGCAGGCCCTTGGGTAGCGGGAACACCGGGGAGCTGTTTTTT. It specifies CASRPLGSGNTGELFF.

CDR3 sequence (DNA): TGTGCCAGCAGTTCTCCCCCGGGACAGGGCTCCTACGAGCAGTACTTC. This sequence encodes CASSSPPGQGSYEQYF. The chain recombines TRBV28 with TRBJ2-7; 9 positions match TRBD1. The CDR3 loop spans 16 amino acids. The J segment lost 0 bases and the V segment lost 4 bases, leaving 7 bases of the junction unmatched. Germline-derived CDR1 and CDR2 are MDHEN and SYDVKM. Full variable domain (rest looked up from reference TRBV28 and TRBJ2-7): DVKVTQSSRYLVKRTGEKVFLECVQDMDHENMFWYRQDPGLGLRLIYFSYDVKMKEKGDIPEGYSVSREKKERFSLILESASTNQTSMYLCASSSPPGQGSYEQYFGPGTRLTVT.

CDR3 DNA: TGTGCCACCAGCCTCTTCTCGGGGGGTTCCCCTGAAAAACTGTTTTTT. This translates into CATSLFSGGSPEKLFF. The V call is TRBV27, the J call TRBJ1-4, with TRBD1 as a possible D gene (5 bases). The CDR3 contains 16 residues. Trimming left V 10 bases short and J 7 bases short, with 25 bases between. Germline CDR1 is MNHEY and CDR2 is SMNVEV (reference sequence). The complete variable domain, with remaining parts taken from reference TRBV27 and TRBJ1-4, reads EAQVTQNPRYLITVTGKKLTVTCSQNMNHEYMSWYRQDPGLGLRQIYYSMNVEVTDKGDVPEGYKVSRKEKRNFPLILESPSPNQTSLYFCATSLFSGGSPEKLFFGSGTQLSVL.

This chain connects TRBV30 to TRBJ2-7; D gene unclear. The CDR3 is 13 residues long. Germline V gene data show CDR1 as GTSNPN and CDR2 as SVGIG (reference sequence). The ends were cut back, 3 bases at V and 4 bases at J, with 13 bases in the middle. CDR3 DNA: TGTGCCTGGAGCCCAGGATACGAATACGAGCAGTACTTC. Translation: CAWSPGYEYEQYF.

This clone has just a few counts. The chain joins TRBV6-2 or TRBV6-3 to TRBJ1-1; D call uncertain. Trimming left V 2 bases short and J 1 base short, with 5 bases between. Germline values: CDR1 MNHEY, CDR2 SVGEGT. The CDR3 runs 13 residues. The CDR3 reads CASSYIQNTEAFF. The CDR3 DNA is TGTGCCAGCAGTTACATACAGAACACTGAAGCTTTCTTT.

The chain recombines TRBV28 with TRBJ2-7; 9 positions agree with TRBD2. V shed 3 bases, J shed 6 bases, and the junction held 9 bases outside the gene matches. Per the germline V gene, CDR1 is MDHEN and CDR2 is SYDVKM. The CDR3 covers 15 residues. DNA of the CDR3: TGTGCCAGCAGTTTGGGGCTAGCGGGAATGGGCGAGCAGTACTTC. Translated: CASSLGLAGMGEQYF.

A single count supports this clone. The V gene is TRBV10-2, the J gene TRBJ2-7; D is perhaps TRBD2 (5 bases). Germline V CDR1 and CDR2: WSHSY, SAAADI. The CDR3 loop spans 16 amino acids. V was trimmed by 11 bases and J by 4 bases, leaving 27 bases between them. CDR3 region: CAGKQPGCPLSYEQYF. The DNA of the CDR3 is TGCGCCGGAAAACAGCCGGGATGTCCCCTTTCATACGAGCAGTACTTC.

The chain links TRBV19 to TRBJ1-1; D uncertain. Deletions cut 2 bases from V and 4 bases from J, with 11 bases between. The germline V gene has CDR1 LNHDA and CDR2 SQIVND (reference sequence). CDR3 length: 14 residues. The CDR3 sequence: CASSIPWGVTEAFF. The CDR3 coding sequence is TGTGCCAGTAGTATACCTTGGGGAGTCACTGAAGCTTTCTTT.

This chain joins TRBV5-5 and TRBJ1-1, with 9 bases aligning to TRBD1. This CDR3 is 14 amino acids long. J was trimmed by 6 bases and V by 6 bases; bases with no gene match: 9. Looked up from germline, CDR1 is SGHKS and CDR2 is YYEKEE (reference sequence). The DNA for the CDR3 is TGTGCCAGCAAGGGGACAGGGCTATCCCCTGAAGCTTTCTTT. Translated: CASKGTGLSPEAFF.

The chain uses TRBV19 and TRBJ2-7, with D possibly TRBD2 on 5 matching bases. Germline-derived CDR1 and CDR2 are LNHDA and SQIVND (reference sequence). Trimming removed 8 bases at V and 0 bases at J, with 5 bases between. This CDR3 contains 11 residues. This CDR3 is CASGSSYEQYF. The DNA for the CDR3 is TGTGCCAGTGGGAGCTCCTACGAGCAGTACTTC.

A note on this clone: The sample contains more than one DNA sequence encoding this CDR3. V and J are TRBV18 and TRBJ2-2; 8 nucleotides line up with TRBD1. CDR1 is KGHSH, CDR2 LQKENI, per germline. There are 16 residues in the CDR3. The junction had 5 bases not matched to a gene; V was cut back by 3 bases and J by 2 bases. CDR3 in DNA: TGTGCCAGCTCACCCCAAGGACAGGGAAACACCGGGGAGCTGTTTTTT. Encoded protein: CASSPQGQGNTGELFF.

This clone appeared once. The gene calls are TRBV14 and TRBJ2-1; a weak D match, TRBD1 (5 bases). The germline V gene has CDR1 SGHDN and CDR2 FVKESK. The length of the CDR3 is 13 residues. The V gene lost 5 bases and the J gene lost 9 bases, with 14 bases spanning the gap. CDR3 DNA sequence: TGTGCCAGCAGCGGGGCCGAGAGGAGTGAGCAGTTCTTC. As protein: CASSGAERSEQFF.

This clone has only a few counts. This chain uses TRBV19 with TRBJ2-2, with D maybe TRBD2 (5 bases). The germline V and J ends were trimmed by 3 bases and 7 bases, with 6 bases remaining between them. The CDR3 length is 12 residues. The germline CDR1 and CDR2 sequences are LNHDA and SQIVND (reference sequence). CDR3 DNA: TGTGCCAGTAGTATCCGGGACGGGGAGCTGTTTTTT. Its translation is CASSIRDGELFF.

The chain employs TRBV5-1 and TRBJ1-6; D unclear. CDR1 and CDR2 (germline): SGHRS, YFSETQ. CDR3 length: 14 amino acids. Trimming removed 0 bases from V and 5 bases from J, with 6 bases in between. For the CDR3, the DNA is TGCGCCAGCAGCTTGGTAACAGATAATTCACCCCTCCACTTT. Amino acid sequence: CASSLVTDNSPLHF. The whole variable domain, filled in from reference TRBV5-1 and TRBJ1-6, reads KAGVTQTPRYLIKTRGQQVTLSCSPISGHRSVSWYQQTPGQGLQFLFEYFSETQRNKGNFPGRFSGRQFSNSRSEMNVSTLELGDSALYLCASSLVTDNSPLHFGNGTRLTVT.

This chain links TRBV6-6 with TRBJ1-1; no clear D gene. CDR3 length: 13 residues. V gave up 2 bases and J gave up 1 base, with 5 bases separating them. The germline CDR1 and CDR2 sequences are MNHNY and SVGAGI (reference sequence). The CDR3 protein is CASSYGRNTEAFF. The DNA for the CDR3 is TGTGCCAGCAGTTACGGGAGGAACACTGAAGCTTTCTTT.

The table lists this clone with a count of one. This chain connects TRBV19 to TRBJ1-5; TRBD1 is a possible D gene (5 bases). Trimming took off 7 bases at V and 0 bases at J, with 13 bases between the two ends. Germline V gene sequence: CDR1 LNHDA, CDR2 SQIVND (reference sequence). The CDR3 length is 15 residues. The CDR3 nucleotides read TGTGCCAGTAATGCGCGAAGGGGTAGCAATCAGCCCCAGCATTTT. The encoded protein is CASNARRGSNQPQHF. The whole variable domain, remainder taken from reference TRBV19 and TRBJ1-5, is DGGITQSPKYLFRKEGQNVTLSCEQNLNHDAMYWYRQDPGQGLRLIYYSQIVNDFQKGDIAEGYSVSREKKESFPLTVTSAQKNPTAFYLCASNARRGSNQPQHFGDGTRLSIL.

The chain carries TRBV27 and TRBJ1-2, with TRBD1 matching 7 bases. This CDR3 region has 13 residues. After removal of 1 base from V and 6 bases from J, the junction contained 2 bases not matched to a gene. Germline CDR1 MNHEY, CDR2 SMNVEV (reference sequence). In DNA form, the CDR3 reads TGTGCCAGCAGTTTATACAGGGGAGATGGCTACACCTTC. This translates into CASSLYRGDGYTF.

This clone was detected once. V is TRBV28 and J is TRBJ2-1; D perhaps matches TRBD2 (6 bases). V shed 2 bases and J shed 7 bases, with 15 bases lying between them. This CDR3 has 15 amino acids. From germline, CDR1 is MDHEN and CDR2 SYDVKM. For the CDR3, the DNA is TGTGCCAGCAGTTTAGCTAGCGCCCTCGGGAATGAGCAGTTCTTC. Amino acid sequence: CASSLASALGNEQFF.

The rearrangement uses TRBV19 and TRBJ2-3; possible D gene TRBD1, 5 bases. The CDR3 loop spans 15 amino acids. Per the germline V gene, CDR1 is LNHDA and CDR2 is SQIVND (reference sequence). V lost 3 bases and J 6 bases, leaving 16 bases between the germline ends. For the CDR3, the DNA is TGTGCCAGTAGTATTGTCGCAGGGTTCATGGATACGCAGTATTTT. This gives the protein CASSIVAGFMDTQYF. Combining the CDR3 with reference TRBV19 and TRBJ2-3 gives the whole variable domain DGGITQSPKYLFRKEGQNVTLSCEQNLNHDAMYWYRQDPGQGLRLIYYSQIVNDFQKGDIAEGYSVSREKKESFPLTVTSAQKNPTAFYLCASSIVAGFMDTQYFGPGTRLTVL.

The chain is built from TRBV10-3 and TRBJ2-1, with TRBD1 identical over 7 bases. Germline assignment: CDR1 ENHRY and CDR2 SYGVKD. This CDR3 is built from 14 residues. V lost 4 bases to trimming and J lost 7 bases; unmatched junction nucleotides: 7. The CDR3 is CAISGQGVVNEQFF. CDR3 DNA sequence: TGTGCCATCAGTGGACAGGGAGTTGTGAATGAGCAGTTCTTC.

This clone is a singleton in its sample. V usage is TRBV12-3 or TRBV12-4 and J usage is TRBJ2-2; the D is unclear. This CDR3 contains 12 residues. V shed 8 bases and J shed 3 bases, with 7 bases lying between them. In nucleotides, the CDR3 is TGTGCCAGCTCCCAATACACCGGGGAGCTGTTTTTT. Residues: CASSQYTGELFF.

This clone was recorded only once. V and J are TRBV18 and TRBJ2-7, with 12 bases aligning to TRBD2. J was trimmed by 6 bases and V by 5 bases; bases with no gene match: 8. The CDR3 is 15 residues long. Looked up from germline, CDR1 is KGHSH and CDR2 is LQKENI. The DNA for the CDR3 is TGTGCCAGCTCAACCGGACTAGCGGGATTGGGCGAGCAGTACTTC. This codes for CASSTGLAGLGEQYF.